This T cell receptor (beta chain) was sequenced for a study of beta chain features in type 1 diabetes. Study-wide results and limits: Significant though moderate, a shortening of TCRB CDR3s appeared in all four CD4+ subsets of Type 1 diabetes patients. Researchers reported that naive, central memory and Treg TCRB repertoires appeared more similar in patients than in healthy donors. Insertions were fewer and deletions more numerous at VDJ junctions in type 1 diabetes patients.

This clone was observed a handful of times. Antigen unknown. Trimming removed 0 bases at V and 0 bases at J, with 11 bases between. The CDR3 loop spans 16 amino acids. CDR1 and CDR2 from the germline V gene are SGHRS and YFSETQ. Sequencing targeted expressed TCRB transcripts, as all isolated RNA had been reverse transcribed. Repertoires were generated with immunoSEQ multiplex PCR, while TCRdb's copy carries only in-frame clones and drops some. Here the sample spans 130,000 or so clones, over 15% being singletons. The sample consisted of central memory CD4+ T cells from blood. This TCR was sampled from a man between 25 and 39 years old with type 1 diabetes. The chain has TRBV5-1 and TRBJ2-3; a possible D gene is TRBD2 (6 bases). CDR3 amino acids: CASSLALRGSTDTQYF. CDR3 nucleotides: TGCGCCAGCAGCTTGGCCTTGCGGGGTAGCACAGATACGCAGTATTTT.